These T cell receptor beta chains were read from a single sample in a study of Ad26.COV2.S vaccination and SARS-CoV-2 variants. Repertoires were generated with immunoSEQ multiplex PCR, while TCRdb's copy carries only in-frame clones and drops some. Of around 450,000 clones in the sample, roughly 87% were seen once. The sequencing here drew on peripheral blood, taken in a trial of Ad26.COV2.S vaccine versus placebo. The receptors here all came from a person between 18 and 59 years old who received the Ad26.COV2.S COVID-19 vaccine or a placebo. CDR3s include the opening cysteine and the closing phenylalanine or tryptophan. A D gene is named only where the DNA matches it firmly. Only some rows state a clone size, as once, few, many or a class for expanded clones.

cdr3_aa: CASSRTSGTGEQYF
cdr3_nt: TGTGCCAGCAGTAGGACTAGCGGAACGGGTGAGCAGTACTTC
d_call: TRBD2
clone_size: -
j_call: TRBJ2-7
v_call: TRBV28

cdr3_aa: CASRDQWRGTDTQYF
cdr3_nt: TGCGCCAGCAGAGACCAGTGGCGAGGCACAGATACGCAGTATTTT
d_call: -
clone_size: -
j_call: TRBJ2-3
v_call: TRBV5-1

cdr3_aa: CASSLAGYNEQFF
cdr3_nt: TGTGCCAGCAGCTTGGCCGGCTACAATGAGCAGTTCTTC
d_call: -
clone_size: -
j_call: TRBJ2-1
v_call: TRBV11-2

cdr3_aa: CASSYRARQETQYF
cdr3_nt: TGTGCCAGCAGTTACCGGGCCCGCCAAGAGACCCAGTACTTC
d_call: -
clone_size: -
j_call: TRBJ2-5
v_call: TRBV6-2/TRBV6-3

cdr3_aa: CASSHGGNEQFF
cdr3_nt: TGTGCCAGCAGTCACGGTGGGAATGAGCAGTTCTTC
d_call: -
clone_size: -
j_call: TRBJ2-1
v_call: TRBV12-3/TRBV12-4

cdr3_aa: CASSIGRETQYF
cdr3_nt: TGTGCCAGCAGCATCGGAAGGGAGACCCAGTACTTC
d_call: -
clone_size: -
j_call: TRBJ2-5
v_call: TRBV5-5

cdr3_aa: CASVPPPGQSTDTQYF
cdr3_nt: TGTGCTAGTGTCCCTCCCCCTGGACAGAGCACAGATACGCAGTATTTT
d_call: -
clone_size: -
j_call: TRBJ2-3
v_call: TRBV12-5

cdr3_aa: CASSFSGSVDNEQFF
cdr3_nt: TGCGCCAGCAGCTTTAGCGGGAGTGTAGACAATGAGCAGTTCTTC
d_call: TRBD2
clone_size: -
j_call: TRBJ2-1
v_call: TRBV5-1

cdr3_aa: CAIMVAAGGNTGELFF
cdr3_nt: TGTGCCATCATGGTAGCAGCGGGAGGTAACACCGGGGAGCTGTTTTTT
d_call: TRBD2
clone_size: -
j_call: TRBJ2-2
v_call: TRBV10-3

cdr3_aa: CASRTSGAIRRNEQFF
cdr3_nt: TGTGCCAGCCGTACGTCAGGGGCTATCCGGAGGAATGAGCAGTTCTTC
d_call: -
clone_size: -
j_call: TRBJ2-1
v_call: TRBV28

cdr3_aa: CASSQEPGTYNEQFF
cdr3_nt: TGCGCCAGCAGCCAAGAGCCAGGAACCTACAATGAGCAGTTCTTC
d_call: -
clone_size: once
j_call: TRBJ2-1
v_call: TRBV4-3

cdr3_aa: CASSLRAPPRLKSGANVLTF
cdr3_nt: TGTGCCAGCAGCCTCAGAGCACCCCCGAGGTTGAAGTCTGGGGCCAACGTCCTGACTTTC
d_call: -
clone_size: -
j_call: TRBJ2-6
v_call: TRBV3-1/TRBV3-2

cdr3_aa: CASSLFRQGSAYNEQFF
cdr3_nt: TGTGCCAGCAGTCTCTTCCGGCAGGGCAGCGCCTACAATGAGCAGTTCTTC
d_call: -
clone_size: -
j_call: TRBJ2-1
v_call: TRBV27

cdr3_aa: CASNPGGLTGELFF
cdr3_nt: TGTGCCAGCAATCCTGGAGGGTTGACCGGGGAGCTGTTTTTT
d_call: -
clone_size: -
j_call: TRBJ2-2
v_call: TRBV2

cdr3_aa: CASSGGLAGGTDTQYF
cdr3_nt: TGCGCCAGCAGCGGGGGACTAGCGGGAGGCACAGATACGCAGTATTTT
d_call: TRBD2
clone_size: -
j_call: TRBJ2-3
v_call: TRBV5-1

cdr3_aa: CASSYSGGQGSPLHF
cdr3_nt: TGTGCCAGCAGTTATAGTGGGGGGCAGGGTTCACCCCTCCACTTT
d_call: -
clone_size: -
j_call: TRBJ1-6
v_call: TRBV6-6

cdr3_aa: CASSQENRGGNEQFF
cdr3_nt: TGCGCCAGCAGCCAAGAAAACAGGGGCGGGAATGAGCAGTTCTTC
d_call: TRBD1
clone_size: -
j_call: TRBJ2-1
v_call: TRBV4-1

cdr3_aa: CASSFEQAGYEQYF
cdr3_nt: TGTGCCAGCAGCTTCGAACAAGCGGGTTACGAGCAGTACTTC
d_call: -
clone_size: few
j_call: TRBJ2-7
v_call: TRBV7-6

cdr3_aa: CASSQDRGEQYF
cdr3_nt: TGTGCCAGCAGCCAAGATCGGGGCGAGCAGTACTTC
d_call: -
clone_size: -
j_call: TRBJ2-7
v_call: TRBV4-2

cdr3_aa: CASSYGREQYF
cdr3_nt: TGTGCCAGCAGTTACGGTCGCGAGCAGTACTTC
d_call: -
clone_size: -
j_call: TRBJ2-7
v_call: TRBV6-5

cdr3_aa: CASSFGGSTDTQYF
cdr3_nt: TGTGCCAGCAGTTTTGGCGGGAGCACAGATACGCAGTATTTT
d_call: -
clone_size: -
j_call: TRBJ2-3
v_call: TRBV28

cdr3_aa: CASRASGQGYNEQFF
cdr3_nt: TGTGCCAGCAGAGCCTCGGGACAGGGGTACAATGAGCAGTTCTTC
d_call: TRBD1
clone_size: -
j_call: TRBJ2-1
v_call: TRBV11-2

cdr3_aa: CAWSPLQRQGGGYTF
cdr3_nt: TGTGCCTGGAGTCCCCTCCAGAGGCAGGGTGGCGGCTACACCTTC
d_call: -
clone_size: -
j_call: TRBJ1-2
v_call: TRBV30

cdr3_aa: CASSESRSWDTQYF
cdr3_nt: TGTGCCAGCAGTGAAAGCCGTTCGTGGGATACGCAGTATTTT
d_call: -
clone_size: -
j_call: TRBJ2-3
v_call: TRBV6-1

cdr3_aa: CASSQRVNTGELFF
cdr3_nt: TGTGCCAGCAGCCAGCGCGTGAACACCGGGGAGCTGTTTTTT
d_call: -
clone_size: -
j_call: TRBJ2-2
v_call: TRBV3-1/TRBV3-2

cdr3_aa: CASSVDLSYEQYF
cdr3_nt: TGTGCCAGCAGCGTAGATCTCTCCTACGAGCAGTACTTC
d_call: -
clone_size: -
j_call: TRBJ2-7
v_call: TRBV9

cdr3_aa: CASSVVREGRETQYF
cdr3_nt: TGTGCCAGCAGCGTAGTGCGGGAGGGAAGGGAGACCCAGTACTTC
d_call: TRBD2
clone_size: -
j_call: TRBJ2-5
v_call: TRBV9

cdr3_aa: CASSPLGTANTEAFF
cdr3_nt: TGTGCCAGCAGCCCCTTGGGGACAGCGAACACTGAAGCTTTCTTT
d_call: TRBD1
clone_size: once
j_call: TRBJ1-1
v_call: TRBV7-2

cdr3_aa: CAWSPGDGYTF
cdr3_nt: TGTGCCTGGAGTCCGGGGGATGGCTACACCTTC
d_call: -
clone_size: -
j_call: TRBJ1-2
v_call: TRBV30

cdr3_aa: CATSRGNTEAFF
cdr3_nt: TGTGCCACCAGTCGAGGAAACACTGAAGCTTTCTTT
d_call: -
clone_size: -
j_call: TRBJ1-1
v_call: TRBV24-1

cdr3_aa: CASSQTAENWQYF
cdr3_nt: TGTGCCAGCAGTCAGACAGCGGAGAATTGGCAGTACTTC
d_call: -
clone_size: -
j_call: TRBJ2-7
v_call: TRBV6-2/TRBV6-3